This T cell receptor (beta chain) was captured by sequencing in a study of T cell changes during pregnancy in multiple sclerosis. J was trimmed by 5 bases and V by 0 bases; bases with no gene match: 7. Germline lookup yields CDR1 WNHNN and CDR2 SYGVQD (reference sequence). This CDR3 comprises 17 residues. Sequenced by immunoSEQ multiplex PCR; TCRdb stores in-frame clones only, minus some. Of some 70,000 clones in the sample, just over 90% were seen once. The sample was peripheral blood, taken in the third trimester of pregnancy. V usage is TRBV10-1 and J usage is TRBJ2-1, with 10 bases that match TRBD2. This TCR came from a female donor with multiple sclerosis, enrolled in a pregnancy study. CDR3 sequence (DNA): TGCGCCAGCAGTGAGTCCAGTCTAGCGGGAGTGAACAATGAGCAGTTCTTC. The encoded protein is CASSESSLAGVNNEQFF.